Following are 20 T cell receptor beta chains from one sample sequenced in a study of T cells in Graves' hyperthyroidism and ophthalmopathy. Amplified TCR beta CDR3 regions derived from RNA transcripts. The TCR CDR3 was amplified in a first-round RT-PCR using the HTBI primer set. MiXCR was run by TCRdb on the multiplex PCR reads, yielding one entry per CDR3 protein. The table lists about half a million distinct CDR3 sequences, roughly a sixth of them singletons. Sample: blood. These receptors all stem from a woman aged 30 to 39 with Graves' ophthalmopathy.

The V and J genes are TRBV28 and TRBJ2-5; D gene unclear. The CDR3 has 13 amino acids. CDR1 and CDR2 (germline): MDHEN, SYDVKM. V lost 7 bases, J lost 0 bases, and 9 bases lay in between. In nucleotides, the CDR3 is TGTGCCAGCAAGTCAGTGGACCAAGAGACCCAGTACTTC. It codes for CASKSVDQETQYF.

As concerns this clonotype: A much larger clone is a single base away; this may be a read error. The chain joins TRBV5-4 to TRBJ2-1; TRBD2 matches 9 bases. Germline V gives CDR1 SGHNT, CDR2 YYREEE (reference sequence). This CDR3 has 15 residues. CDR3 sequence: CASGLRLADLNEQFF. The CDR3 nucleotides read TGTGCCAGCGGCTTGCGACTAGCGGACCTCAATGAGCAGTTCTTC.

The genes are TRBV10-3 and TRBJ2-7, with 7 nucleotides matching TRBD1. Germline assignment: CDR1 ENHRY and CDR2 SYGVKD. The CDR3 has 13 amino acids. V lost 4 bases, J lost 4 bases, and 4 bases stayed unmatched. The CDR3 is CAISVQGWYEQYF. CDR3 sequence (DNA): TGTGCCATCAGTGTACAGGGGTGGTACGAGCAGTACTTC.

In this sample, this clonotype turned up many times. This rearrangement joins TRBV5-1 to TRBJ1-6; TRBD1 aligns across 10 bases. The CDR3 totals 17 residues. V shed 3 bases, J shed 6 bases, and the junction held 9 bases outside the gene matches. Germline V gives CDR1 SGHRS, CDR2 YFSETQ. In DNA, the CDR3 is TGCGCCAGCAGCTCCCTGGACAGGGGGAACCGTAATTCACCCCTCCACTTT. Translation gives CASSSLDRGNRNSPLHF.

This clonotype appeared a few times. CDR3 residues: CSVASGQGIYEQYF. CDR3 bases: TGCAGCGTTGCGTCGGGACAGGGGATCTACGAGCAGTACTTC. The chain recombines TRBV29-1 with TRBJ2-7; 10 bases match TRBD1. CDR3 length: 14 residues. The germline V gene has CDR1 SQVTM and CDR2 ANQGSEA. Trimming cost V 4 bases and J 3 bases; bases outside gene matches: 6.

This clonotype was seen repeatedly, ten times or more. CDR3 in DNA: TGTGCTAGTGGTTTGGGGAACTCGGGACAGGGTAACTATGGCTACACCTTC. Encoded protein: CASGLGNSGQGNYGYTF. This sequence joins TRBV12-5 and TRBJ1-2; 9 bases line up with TRBD1. The trim removed 1 base at V and 1 base at J, leaving 7 bases unmatched. The CDR3 length is 17 residues. The germline CDR1 and CDR2 sequences are LGHNT and FRNRAP.

With respect to this clonotype: This may be a read error, as it is one base from a much larger clone. The genes are TRBV27 and TRBJ2-1; 12 bases are shared with TRBD1. The CDR3 extends over 16 amino acids. V trimming: 5 bases; J trimming: 13 bases; junction bases outside the gene matches: 15. Germline V gene lookup returns CDR1 MNHEY and CDR2 SMNVEV (reference sequence). The CDR3 DNA reads as TGTGCCAGCAGTCATGGGACAGGGGGCGCCTGGGAGACCCAGTTCTTC. Protein sequence: CASSHGTGGAWETQFF.

This clonotype was seen many times. J is TRBJ2-1 and V is TRBV5-4; D might be TRBD1 (6 bases). The CDR3 has 13 residues. Germline assignment: CDR1 SGHNT and CDR2 YYREEE (reference sequence). Trimming cost V 4 bases and J 7 bases, with 12 bases left between them. The CDR3 is CASSPTQGNEQFF. Written as DNA, the CDR3 is TGTGCCAGCAGCCCCACGCAGGGGAATGAGCAGTTCTTC.

This clonotype occurred many times. The J gene is TRBJ2-1, the V gene TRBV11-2, with TRBD2 matching 8 bases. Germline assignment: CDR1 SGHAT and CDR2 FQNNGV. This CDR3 region has 16 residues. V shed 4 bases and J 4 bases; nucleotides not matched to a gene: 9. CDR3 region: CASSSLAGPLYNEQFF. CDR3 nucleotide sequence: TGTGCCAGCAGCTCCTTAGCGGGACCCTTATACAATGAGCAGTTCTTC. The complete variable domain, with remaining parts taken from reference TRBV11-2 and TRBJ2-1, reads EAGVAQSPRYKIIEKRQSVAFWCNPISGHATLYWYQQILGQGPKLLIQFQNNGVVDDSQLPKDRFSAERLKGVDSTLKIQPAKLEDSAVYLCASSSLAGPLYNEQFFGPGTRLTVL.

This clonotype has at least ten counts. The chain links TRBV28 to TRBJ2-5, with TRBD1 identical over 8 bases. The CDR3 covers 15 residues. With V trimmed by 5 bases and J by 4 bases, 9 bases remained unmatched. Germline V lookup: CDR1 MDHEN, CDR2 SYDVKM. The CDR3 coding sequence is TGTGCCAGCAGTCCCAGCGCAGGGGGCCGAGAGACCCAGTACTTC. Its protein is CASSPSAGGRETQYF.

This chain connects TRBV28 to TRBJ2-7; D possibly corresponds to TRBD2 (5 bases). Trimming left V 8 bases short and J 0 bases short, with 11 bases between. The germline gives CDR1 MDHEN, CDR2 SYDVKM. This CDR3 is 13 amino acids long. The CDR3 coding sequence is TGTGCCAGCCTGAGGGAGAGCTCCTACGAGCAGTACTTC. It yields the protein CASLRESSYEQYF.

This sequence joins TRBV6-2 or TRBV6-3 and TRBJ1-5; D perhaps matches TRBD1 (5 bases). The CDR3 has 17 residues. Trimming left V 6 bases short and J 3 bases short, with 21 bases between. Germline CDR1 reads MNHEY; CDR2 reads SVGEGT. As DNA, the CDR3 is TGTGCCAGCAGACCCACCCTCGGGTGGGGGGACAATCAGCCCCAGCATTTT. Translated, it gives CASRPTLGWGDNQPQHF.

The chain recombines TRBV30 with TRBJ2-3; 15 bases fit TRBD2. Per the germline V gene, CDR1 is GTSNPN and CDR2 is SVGIG (reference sequence). The CDR3 sequence is 15 residues long. The trim removed 5 bases at V and 8 bases at J, leaving 8 bases unmatched. The CDR3 nucleotides read TGTGCCTGGGGCCTCGGACTAGCGGGAGGGTTTACGCAGTATTTT. It specifies CAWGLGLAGGFTQYF.

The DNA for the CDR3 is TGTGCCAGCAGTTACCAATACGAGCAGTACTTC. It specifies CASSYQYEQYF. V is TRBV6-5 and J is TRBJ2-7; D is ambiguous. This CDR3 region has 11 residues. The V and J ends lost 2 bases and 4 bases respectively, with 3 bases between them. Germline V gene data show CDR1 as MNHEY and CDR2 as SVGAGI.

This clonotype was counted many times. The chain's CDR3 is CASSLYGGRQETQYF. In DNA, the CDR3 is TGTGCCAGCAGTTTATATGGGGGAAGGCAAGAGACCCAGTACTTC. The chain carries TRBV28 and TRBJ2-5; D is perhaps TRBD1 or TRBD2 (5 bases each). CDR1 is MDHEN and CDR2 is SYDVKM in the germline V gene. The CDR3 is 15 residues long. V lost 1 base, J lost 2 bases, and 11 bases lay in between.

This clonotype has a count of ten or more. This rearrangement joins TRBV27 to TRBJ2-7; 10 nucleotides align to TRBD1. The CDR3 runs to 15 residues. Trimming at V came to 3 bases and at J to 2 bases, leaving 4 bases not matched to a gene. Germline CDR1 reads MNHEY; CDR2 reads SMNVEV (reference sequence). CDR3 in amino acids: CASSLTGGGTYEQYF. CDR3 sequence (DNA): TGTGCCAGCAGTTTGACAGGGGGCGGAACCTACGAGCAGTACTTC.

This clonotype was recorded many times. The rearrangement joins TRBV4-2 to TRBJ2-1, with TRBD2 identical over 8 bases. The junction had 20 bases not matched to a gene; V was cut back by 1 base and J by 6 bases. The CDR3 covers 20 residues. Germline assignment: CDR1 LGHNA and CDR2 YNFKEQ. CDR3 in DNA: TGTGCCAGCAGCCAAGTGGGGGCCGGTAGGGCTAGCGGGCTTAGCAATGAGCAGTTCTTC. Its translation: CASSQVGAGRASGLSNEQFF.

This chain uses TRBV11-2 with TRBJ2-2; D gene ambiguous. Trimming took 5 bases from V and 4 from J, leaving 11 bases between them. The CDR3 runs 14 residues. The germline CDR1 and CDR2 sequences are SGHAT and FQNNGV. DNA for the CDR3: TGTGCCAGCAGCCCACTAACGGGCACCGGGGAGCTGTTTTTT. It codes for CASSPLTGTGELFF.

This clonotype was recorded many times. This chain connects TRBV12-3 or TRBV12-4 to TRBJ2-7; a possible D gene is TRBD2 (5 bases). V was shortened by 6 bases and J by 2 bases, with 14 bases between the two germline ends. The CDR3 contains 14 residues. CDR3 amino acids: CASRDRTEAYEQYF. The CDR3 coding sequence is TGTGCCAGCAGGGATAGGACTGAAGCCTACGAGCAGTACTTC.

In regard to this clonotype: It may be a read error: a sequence one base away is much more abundant. The chain recombines TRBV2 with TRBJ1-1; tentative D call: TRBD1 (5 bases). Germline assignment: CDR1 SNHLY and CDR2 FYNNEI. CDR3 length: 14 residues. With 5 bases removed from V and 2 bases from J, the gap between germline ends came to 12 bases. The CDR3 DNA sequence: TGTGCCAGCAGTTCCGACAGCCACAACACTGAAGCTTTCTTT. Protein sequence: CASSSDSHNTEAFF.